The present T cell receptor beta chain was sequenced within a study of Tregs in tolerant kidney transplant recipients. Study-level background: CD4+CD25+CD127- cells came from roughly 3-day belatacept mixed lymphocyte reactions, some with approximately 5-day graft donor restimulation. Study-wide results and caveats: This study did not directly address biological reproducibility. Activated donor B cell expansion appeared to reveal the most relevant donor-specific TCRbeta repertoire.

The CDR3 length is 15 residues. Trimming removed 0 bases at V and 0 bases at J, with 11 bases between. Germline values: CDR1 SQVTM, CDR2 ANQGSEA. On this clone: What it binds is unknown.

The repertoire was sequenced with immunoSEQ multiplex PCR; TCRdb's copy has only in-frame clones and lacks some. The table records some 18,000 clones, around three fifths of them present only once. V is TRBV29-1 and J is TRBJ1-1, with a tentative D call TRBD1 (6 bases). The clonotype was recovered from a human donor in good health. Sequenced input: Tregs from blood cultured with allogeneic cells. CDR3 in amino acids: CSVEDLYRVNTEAFF. The CDR3 coding sequence is TGCAGCGTTGAAGATCTGTACAGGGTGAACACTGAAGCTTTCTTT.